This section outlines one TCR beta chain sequence together with its context. From germline, CDR1 is MDHEN and CDR2 SYDVKM. V was pared by 8 bases and J by 8 bases, with 11 bases of the junction left unmatched. The length of the CDR3 is 15 residues. The entry originates in a study of blood T cells in healthy people across ages. The authors ran a second PCR of about 6 to 12 cycles using a sample-barcoded 5' primer and a J-beta primer mix. From the 5' RACE reads, TCRdb called clonotypes with MiXCR, one entry per CDR3 protein. The sample lists approximately 290,000 distinct CDR3 sequences, about 25% occurring once.

This sequence joins TRBV28 and TRBJ1-6; 8 bases fit TRBD1. The source of this sequence is a woman between 70 and 85 years old in good health. The sequenced material came from blood. CDR3 amino acids: CASGGDSGGYSPLHF. CDR3 DNA sequence: TGTGCCAGCGGCGGTGATTCAGGGGGCTATTCACCCCTCCACTTT.